The next 21 T cell receptor beta chains were all read from a single sample in a study of response to subunit inactivated influenza vaccine. TCRdb reprocessed the RT-PCR reads via MiXCR and lists one record per CDR3 protein. There are roughly 550,000 distinct CDR3 sequences in the sample; less than 25% occur only once, and around 2.8% lies in the top ten. The same specimen was also included in a second study, on T cells expressing NK-cell markers. That work adds: Synthesis of TCR beta cDNA relied on 5'RACE template switching carrying UMIs.

The sample was CD4+ T cells sorted from PBMCs, taken about 12 days after vaccination. The receptors stem from a man aged 50-59 years who received an inactivated influenza vaccine.

Comments on this clonotype: A much larger clone lies a single base off, so this may be a read error. This chain connects TRBV28 to TRBJ2-1, with 8 positions matching TRBD2. Losses at the gene ends were 3 bases for V and 6 bases for J; bases not matched to a gene: 4. CDR3 size: 14 residues. Germline CDR1 MDHEN, CDR2 SYDVKM. The CDR3, as DNA: TGTGCCAGCAGTTTCGGGGGGGGCTCCAATGAGCAGTTCTTC. This gives the protein CASSFGGGSNEQFF.

This clonotype was counted only a few times. The chain is built from TRBV9 and TRBJ2-5, with TRBD1 matching 7 bases. Germline lookup yields CDR1 SGDLS and CDR2 YYNGEE. The CDR3 runs 16 residues. The V and J ends lost 4 bases and 4 bases, in that order; junction bases with no gene match: 13. The DNA of the CDR3 is TGTGCCAGCAGCCTAAATCCCGGACAGGTCGCAGAGACCCAGTACTTC. Its protein product is CASSLNPGQVAETQYF.

The chain links TRBV9 to TRBJ2-3; D not resolved. The CDR3 loop spans 14 amino acids. Germline CDR1 reads SGDLS; CDR2 reads YYNGEE. V lost 7 bases and J 2 bases, leaving 14 bases between the germline ends. The CDR3 DNA follows: TGTGCCAGCCGAGGCGATCTCATCACAGATACGCAGTATTTT. Its protein is CASRGDLITDTQYF.

This clonotype was seen only a few times. The chain carries TRBV7-2 and TRBJ2-5, with a possible D match to TRBD2 (6 bases). CDR1 SGHTA and CDR2 FQGNSA come from the germline V gene. V lost 5 bases and J 2 bases, leaving 21 bases between the germline ends. This CDR3 is 17 amino acids long. The CDR3 here is CASSPGRAGRPQETQYF. The CDR3 DNA sequence: TGTGCCAGCAGCCCTGGAAGGGCAGGGAGGCCTCAAGAGACCCAGTACTTC. Variable domain in full (rest from reference TRBV7-2 and TRBJ2-5): GAGVSQSPSNKVTEKGKDVELRCDPISGHTALYWYRQSLGQGLEFLIYFQGNSAPDKSGLPSDRFSAERTGGSVSTLTIQRTQQEDSAVYLCASSPGRAGRPQETQYFGPGTRLLVL.

This chain connects TRBV12-3 or TRBV12-4 to TRBJ2-1; 9 bases agree with TRBD2. V gave up 5 bases and J gave up 6 bases; unmatched junction bases: 5. CDR3 length equals 14 residues. The CDR3 region is CASSGTSPRNEQFF. DNA of the CDR3: TGTGCCAGCAGTGGGACTAGCCCTCGCAATGAGCAGTTCTTC.

The sample holds a few counts of this clonotype. The rearrangement joins TRBV20-1 to TRBJ2-1; D may be TRBD1 or TRBD2 (5 bases each). V was clipped by 5 bases and J by 10 bases, with 18 bases between them. The germline gives CDR1 DFQATT, CDR2 SNEGSKA (reference sequence). There are 13 residues in the CDR3. CDR3 DNA: TGCAGTGCTTCCGGGACCGCTGCAAAAGAGCAGTTCTTC. It yields the protein CSASGTAAKEQFF.

This clonotype was detected a few times. The chain combines TRBV5-6 with TRBJ2-4; perhaps TRBD2 as D (8 bases). Germline V CDR1 and CDR2: SGHDT, YYEEEE. This CDR3 contains 16 residues. V dropped 4 bases and J dropped 3 bases, with 17 bases sitting between them. CDR3 residues: CASSPREGAVKNIQYF. CDR3 DNA: TGTGCCAGCAGCCCCCGGGAGGGGGCGGTCAAAAACATTCAGTACTTC. Drawing the rest from reference TRBV5-6 and TRBJ2-4, the complete variable domain is DAGVTQSPTHLIKTRGQQVTLRCSPKSGHDTVSWYQQALGQGPQFIFQYYEEEERQRGNFPDRFSGHQFPNYSSELNVNALLLGDSALYLCASSPREGAVKNIQYFGAGTRLSVL.

This clonotype was observed a few times. This chain connects TRBV6-5 to TRBJ2-5; D may be TRBD2 (6 bases). The CDR3 runs to 14 residues. V lost 2 bases, J lost 3 bases, and 10 bases lay in between. CDR1 is MNHEY and CDR2 is SVGAGI in the germline V gene. DNA for the CDR3: TGTGCCAGCAGTTACCGGTCGGGGGAAGAGACCCAGTACTTC. Translating it yields CASSYRSGEETQYF.

This clonotype was picked up a small number of times. This chain connects TRBV7-6 to TRBJ1-5; D unresolved. Per germline, CDR1 SGHVS and CDR2 FNYEAQ. Trimming cost V 6 bases and J 2 bases, with 11 bases left between them. The CDR3 loop spans 14 amino acids. In DNA form, the CDR3 reads TGTGCCAGCAGTCCCCATGGACGCAATCAGCCCCAGCATTTT. It codes for CASSPHGRNQPQHF.

The chain carries TRBV20-1 and TRBJ2-3; 12 bases fit TRBD2. V shed 4 bases and J 1 base; nucleotides not matched to a gene: 3. Germline V gene data show CDR1 as DFQATT and CDR2 as SNEGSKA (reference sequence). The length of the CDR3 is 15 residues. The CDR3: CSATSGREGTDTQYF. The CDR3 DNA is TGCAGTGCTACTAGCGGGAGGGAAGGCACAGATACGCAGTATTTT.

This clonotype was picked up a small number of times. The chain is built from TRBV29-1 and TRBJ2-5; 10 nucleotides align to TRBD1. V dropped 3 bases and J dropped 5; count of bases not matched to a gene: 6. Germline-derived CDR1 and CDR2 are SQVTM and ANQGSEA. The CDR3 extends over 14 amino acids. The CDR3 loop reads CSVDSTGGMETQYF. CDR3 coding DNA: TGCAGCGTTGATTCGACAGGGGGCATGGAGACCCAGTACTTC.

J is TRBJ1-5 and V is TRBV20-1; maybe TRBD1 (6 bases). Germline-derived CDR1 and CDR2 are DFQATT and SNEGSKA (reference sequence). V lost 4 bases to trimming and J lost 5 bases, with 9 bases between them. The CDR3 is 12 amino acids. The CDR3 is CSATQGDQPQHF. DNA of the CDR3: TGCAGTGCTACACAGGGTGATCAGCCCCAGCATTTT.

CDR3 sequence (DNA): TGTGCCAGCAGTCCTTTCTTGGGCAGGGATACCTACAATGAGCAGTTCTTC. This sequence encodes CASSPFLGRDTYNEQFF. The chain carries TRBV6-2 or TRBV6-3 and TRBJ2-1; D possibly corresponds to TRBD1 (5 bases). The CDR3 is made up of 17 amino acids. CDR1 is MNHEY, CDR2 SVGEGT, per germline. V was cut by 5 bases and J by 2 bases, with 19 bases left in between.

This clonotype was seen only a few times. The V and J genes are TRBV15 and TRBJ2-3, with 12 bases that match TRBD2. The CDR3 contains 17 residues. V gave up 1 base and J gave up 1 base; unmatched junction bases: 3. CDR1 and CDR2 from the germline V gene are LNHNV and YYDKDF (reference sequence). CDR3 coding DNA: TGTGCCACCAGCAGAGGTCTAGCGGGAGGGGGCACAGATACGCAGTATTTT. Amino acid sequence: CATSRGLAGGGTDTQYF.

The CDR3 DNA follows: TGTGCCAGCAGTGATTTGCTAGCGGGAGTCGAGCAGTACTTC. Translation gives CASSDLLAGVEQYF. The V call is TRBV2, the J call TRBJ2-7; 10 bases agree with TRBD2. The CDR3 is 14 amino acids. The V segment lost 3 bases and the J segment 6 bases; nucleotides outside the gene matches: 5. Germline values: CDR1 SNHLY, CDR2 FYNNEI.

V and J are TRBV20-1 and TRBJ2-7; the D gene could be TRBD1 or TRBD2 (5 bases each). Germline assignment: CDR1 DFQATT and CDR2 SNEGSKA (reference sequence). The CDR3 is 15 amino acids. Trimming cost V 3 bases and J 9 bases, with 24 bases left between them. CDR3 sequence (DNA): TGCAGTGCTAGTGAACCGCGCGACAGCTCACGGGGGCAGTACTTC. Amino acids: CSASEPRDSSRGQYF.

This clonotype was found a few times. The gene calls are TRBV30 and TRBJ2-7; 9 bases fit TRBD1. Losses at the gene ends were 5 bases for V and 1 base for J; bases not matched to a gene: 0. The CDR3 length is 12 residues. Per the germline V gene, CDR1 is GTSNPN and CDR2 is SVGIG (reference sequence). The chain's CDR3 is CAWDRGSYEQYF. DNA for the CDR3: TGTGCCTGGGACAGGGGGTCCTACGAGCAGTACTTC.

This clonotype turned up a few times. J is TRBJ2-5 and V is TRBV20-1, with no clear D. The CDR3 runs 11 residues. V was trimmed by 0 bases and J by 5 bases, leaving 4 bases between them. The germline gives CDR1 DFQATT, CDR2 SNEGSKA (reference sequence). The CDR3 nucleotides are TGCAGTGCTAGAGATCAGGAGACCCAGTACTTC. Amino acids: CSARDQETQYF.

This chain uses TRBV7-9 with TRBJ2-1; D is possibly TRBD2 (7 bases). The V end lost 8 bases, the J end lost 2 bases, and 16 bases lay between the germline ends. Germline values: CDR1 SEHNR, CDR2 FQNEAQ (reference sequence). The CDR3 loop spans 15 amino acids. In DNA form, the CDR3 reads TGTGCCAGCGGGGGGGACACCTCTCCCTACAATGAGCAGTTCTTC. Encoded protein: CASGGDTSPYNEQFF. The full variable domain, its missing parts supplied by reference TRBV7-9 and TRBJ2-1, is DTGVSQNPRHKITKRGQNVTFRCDPISEHNRLYWYRQTLGQGPEFLTYFQNEAQLEKSRLLSDRFSAERPKGSFSTLEIQRTEQGDSAMYLCASGGDTSPYNEQFFGPGTRLTVL.

J is TRBJ2-3 and V is TRBV5-1, with 10 nucleotides matching TRBD1. The CDR3 is 16 amino acids. Germline loops: CDR1 SGHRS, CDR2 YFSETQ. J was trimmed by 0 bases and V by 0 bases; bases with no gene match: 1. The CDR3 region is CASSLGQGASTDTQYF. The CDR3 region has the DNA TGCGCCAGCAGCTTGGGACAGGGGGCTAGCACAGATACGCAGTATTTT.

The CDR3 region has the DNA TGTGCCACCAGCAGAGATGGGACTAGCGTGCGATACAATGAGCAGTTCTTC. Its protein is CATSRDGTSVRYNEQFF. The V gene is TRBV15, the J gene TRBJ2-1, with 10 positions matching TRBD2. The V gene end was trimmed by 0 bases and the J gene end by 4 bases; junction bases not matched to a gene: 6. Germline loops: CDR1 LNHNV, CDR2 YYDKDF (reference sequence). This CDR3 has 17 residues.